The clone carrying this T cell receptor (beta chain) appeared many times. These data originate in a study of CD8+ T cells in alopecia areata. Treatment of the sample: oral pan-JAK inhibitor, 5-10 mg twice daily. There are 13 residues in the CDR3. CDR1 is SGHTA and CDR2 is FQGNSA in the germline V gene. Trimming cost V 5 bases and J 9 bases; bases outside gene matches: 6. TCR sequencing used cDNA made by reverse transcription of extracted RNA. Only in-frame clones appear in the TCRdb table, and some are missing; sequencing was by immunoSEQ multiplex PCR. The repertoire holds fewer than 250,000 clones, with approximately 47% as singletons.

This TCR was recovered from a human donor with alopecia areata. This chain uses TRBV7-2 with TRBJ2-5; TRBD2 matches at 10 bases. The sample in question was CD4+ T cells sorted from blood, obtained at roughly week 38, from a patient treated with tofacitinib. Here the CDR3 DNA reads TGTGCCAGCAGCCCCCCAAGCGGGAGGGCCCAGTACTTC. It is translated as CASSPPSGRAQYF.